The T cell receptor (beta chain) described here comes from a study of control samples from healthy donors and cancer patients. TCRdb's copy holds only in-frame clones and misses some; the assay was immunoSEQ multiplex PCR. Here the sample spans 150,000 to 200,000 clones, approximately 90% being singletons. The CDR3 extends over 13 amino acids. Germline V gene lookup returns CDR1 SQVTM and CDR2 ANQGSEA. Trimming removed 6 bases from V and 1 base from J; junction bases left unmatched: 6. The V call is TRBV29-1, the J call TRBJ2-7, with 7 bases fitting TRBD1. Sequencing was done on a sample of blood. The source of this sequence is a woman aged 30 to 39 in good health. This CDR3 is CSVDGQESYEQYF. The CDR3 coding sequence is TGCAGCGTCGATGGACAGGAGTCCTACGAGCAGTACTTC.